This entry lists 2 T cell receptor beta chains sequenced from one sample in a study of blood T cell repertoires in COVID-19. Assay used: immunoSEQ multiplex PCR; TCRdb lists only in-frame clones, some missing. The repertoire holds about 120,000 clones, with approximately 87% as singletons. The specimen sequenced was peripheral blood. The receptors here all came from a woman in her 70s with acute or convalescent COVID-19.

This clone was observed once. CDR3 protein: CASSWTGGANEKLFF. The CDR3 DNA reads TGCGCCAGCAGCTGGACAGGGGGTGCTAATGAAAAACTGTTTTTT. The V call is TRBV5-1, the J call TRBJ1-4; 10 bases align to TRBD1. In germline, CDR1 is SGHRS, CDR2 YFSETQ. V shed 3 bases and J 3 bases; nucleotides not matched to a gene: 2. The CDR3 spans 15 residues.

This clone was found many times. The rearrangement links TRBV4-1 to TRBJ2-5; 10 bases map to TRBD2. With 3 bases clipped from V and 5 bases from J, the junction kept 6 bases outside the gene matches. Germline CDR1 reads MGHRA; CDR2 reads YSYEKL. The CDR3 spans 15 residues. The chain's CDR3 is CASSQTGTSVETQYF. The CDR3 DNA reads TGCGCCAGCAGCCAGACCGGGACTAGCGTGGAGACCCAGTACTTC.